The entry below describes one TCR beta chain. Profiling relied on immunoSEQ multiplex PCR, and the TCRdb table lists in-frame clones only, not all of them. The sample includes under 45,000 clones, around 84% of them seen just once. The sample is drawn from a study of blood T cell repertoires in COVID-19. Study overall: PBMCs, B-cell-depleted T cells, or T cells provided the cDNA or gDNA that made up the material.

CDR1 and CDR2 (germline): SGHRS, YFSETQ. CDR3 length: 14 residues. The junction had 9 bases not matched to a gene; V was cut back by 5 bases and J by 8 bases. The material sequenced was peripheral blood. This chain connects TRBV5-1 to TRBJ2-1; 8 bases agree with TRBD2. The TCR originated in a human donor in a cohort sampled during active COVID-19. The CDR3, as DNA: TGCGCCAGCAGACCTAGACTAGCGCGGGATGAGCAGTTCTTC. Protein sequence: CASRPRLARDEQFF.